This T cell receptor (beta chain) was identified in a study of cytomegalovirus exposure and HLA in healthy donors. Among the donors, all were healthy bone marrow donors. Of note for this clone: What it binds is unknown.

Germline lookup yields CDR1 SGHTA and CDR2 FQGNSA. V was cut by 0 bases and J by 5 bases, with 11 bases left in between. The CDR3 has 14 amino acids. The PCR had 60 Vbeta and 13 Jbeta primers. TCRdb's table, derived via immunoSEQ multiplex PCR, lists solely in-frame clones and lacks some. The sample has 140,000 to 150,000 clones; 60% to 85% are singletons. General study results and limits: Further analysis, carried out later, found HLA-associated TCR beta chains more clonally expanded than equally common other chains. Researchers reported from a later analysis that most CMV-associated TCR beta chains appeared HLA-restricted. It was only CMV serostatus that was available as immune exposure information.

The TCR originated in a man between 25 and 39 years old in good health and CMV-seronegative. This chain uses TRBV7-2 with TRBJ2-7; possibly TRBD2 for D (5 bases). The material sequenced was PBMCs. The CDR3 spells CASSLAGARNEQYF. For the CDR3, the DNA is TGTGCCAGCAGCTTAGCGGGAGCTAGGAACGAGCAGTACTTC.